This T cell receptor beta chain was obtained from a study of OX40 agonist ivuxolimab in advanced cancers. This clone was recorded a few times. The repertoire was sequenced with immunoSEQ multiplex PCR; TCRdb's copy has only in-frame clones and lacks some. The sample carries some 85,000 clones, 90% to 95% recorded once. The TCR sequence derives from an adult with an advanced solid tumor such as melanoma, head and neck, liver or kidney cancer. Specimen: CD4+ or CD8+ T cells sorted from blood, collected in a trial of the OX40 agonist ivuxolimab.

The CDR3 spells CASSYSMTGGYGYTF. The CDR3 coding sequence is TGTGCCAGCAGTTACTCGATGACAGGGGGCTATGGCTACACCTTC. The chain uses TRBV6-5 and TRBJ1-2; 9 bases map to TRBD1. Germline V gene data show CDR1 as MNHEY and CDR2 as SVGAGI. The CDR3 extends over 15 amino acids. Trimming removed 0 bases from V and 4 bases from J; junction bases left unmatched: 3.